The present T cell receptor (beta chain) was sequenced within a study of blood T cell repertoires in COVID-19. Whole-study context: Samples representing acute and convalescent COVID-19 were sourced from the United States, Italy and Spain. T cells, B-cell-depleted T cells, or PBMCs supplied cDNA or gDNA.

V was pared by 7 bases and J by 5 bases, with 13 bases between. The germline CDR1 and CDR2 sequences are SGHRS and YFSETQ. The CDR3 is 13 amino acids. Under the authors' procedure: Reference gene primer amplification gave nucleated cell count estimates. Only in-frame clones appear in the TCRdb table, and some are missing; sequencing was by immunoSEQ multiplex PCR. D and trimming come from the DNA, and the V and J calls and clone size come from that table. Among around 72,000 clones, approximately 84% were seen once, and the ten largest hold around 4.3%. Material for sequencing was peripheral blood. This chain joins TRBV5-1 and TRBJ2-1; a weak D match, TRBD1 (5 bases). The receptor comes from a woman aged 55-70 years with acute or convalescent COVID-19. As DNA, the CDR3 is TGCGCCAGCGCGGAACAGGTTAACAATGAGCAGTTCTTC. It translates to CASAEQVNNEQFF.